This T cell receptor beta chain derives from a study of T cell repertoires in cytomegalovirus infection. Study overall: Selection of CMV epitopes for the study included recently identified HLA-C-restricted and well-studied HLA-B-restricted ones. Based on public TCR beta signatures, there were indications of CMV infection and of a matching HLA type. Findings and limits, study-wide: Totalled public TCR beta family frequency picked out people who carried CMV plus the relevant HLA. Dominating the ex vivo response were TCR beta clonotypes that were CMV-specific and HLA-C-restricted.

With regard to this clonotype: Its antigen is not identified.

TCRdb passed the reads through MiXCR, listing each CDR3 protein once. Here the sample spans 45,000 to 65,000 distinct CDR3 sequences, about 20% being singletons. Trimming took off 5 bases at V and 2 bases at J, with 9 bases between the two ends. The CDR3 runs 14 residues. Germline CDR1 is MDHEN and CDR2 is SYDVKM. The clonotype originates from a human donor in good health (CMV status not recorded). Some clones in this sample may be carry-over from other donors' samples. V gene TRBV28 combines with J gene TRBJ1-4; the D is unclear. This specimen was CD8+ T cells from cultured PBMCs, taken from culture after CMV antigen stimulation. The CDR3 DNA follows: TGTGCCAGCAGTGACCCGAGGACTAATGAAAAACTGTTTTTT. Its protein is CASSDPRTNEKLFF.